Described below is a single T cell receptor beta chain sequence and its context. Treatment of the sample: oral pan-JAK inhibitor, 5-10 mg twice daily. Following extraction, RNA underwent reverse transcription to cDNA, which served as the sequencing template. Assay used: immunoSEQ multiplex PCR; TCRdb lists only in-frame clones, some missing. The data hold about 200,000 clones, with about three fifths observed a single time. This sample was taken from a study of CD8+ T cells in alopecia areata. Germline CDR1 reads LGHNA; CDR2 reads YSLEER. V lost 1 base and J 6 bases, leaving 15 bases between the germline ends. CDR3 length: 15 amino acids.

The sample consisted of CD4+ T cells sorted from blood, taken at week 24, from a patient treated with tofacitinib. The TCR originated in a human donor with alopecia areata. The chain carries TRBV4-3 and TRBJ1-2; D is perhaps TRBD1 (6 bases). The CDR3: CASSQGEGGVDGYTF. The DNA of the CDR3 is TGCGCCAGCAGCCAAGGAGAGGGGGGGGTTGATGGCTACACCTTC.